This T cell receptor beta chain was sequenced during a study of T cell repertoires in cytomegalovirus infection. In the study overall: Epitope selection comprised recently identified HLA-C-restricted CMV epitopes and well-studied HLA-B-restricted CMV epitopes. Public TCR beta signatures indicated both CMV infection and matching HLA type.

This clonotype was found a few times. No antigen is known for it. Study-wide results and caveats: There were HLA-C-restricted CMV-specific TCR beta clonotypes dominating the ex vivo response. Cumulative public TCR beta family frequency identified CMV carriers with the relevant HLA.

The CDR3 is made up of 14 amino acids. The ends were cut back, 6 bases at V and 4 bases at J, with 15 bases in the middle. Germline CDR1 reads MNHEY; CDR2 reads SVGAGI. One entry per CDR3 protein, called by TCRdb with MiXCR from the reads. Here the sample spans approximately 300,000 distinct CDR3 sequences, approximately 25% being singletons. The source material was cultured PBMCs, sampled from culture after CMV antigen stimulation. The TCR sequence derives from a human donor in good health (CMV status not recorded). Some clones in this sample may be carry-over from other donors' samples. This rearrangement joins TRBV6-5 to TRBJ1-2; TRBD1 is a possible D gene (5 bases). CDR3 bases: TGTGCCAGCAGGAGGGGACGCTGGGGCTATGGCTACACCTTC. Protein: CASRRGRWGYGYTF.